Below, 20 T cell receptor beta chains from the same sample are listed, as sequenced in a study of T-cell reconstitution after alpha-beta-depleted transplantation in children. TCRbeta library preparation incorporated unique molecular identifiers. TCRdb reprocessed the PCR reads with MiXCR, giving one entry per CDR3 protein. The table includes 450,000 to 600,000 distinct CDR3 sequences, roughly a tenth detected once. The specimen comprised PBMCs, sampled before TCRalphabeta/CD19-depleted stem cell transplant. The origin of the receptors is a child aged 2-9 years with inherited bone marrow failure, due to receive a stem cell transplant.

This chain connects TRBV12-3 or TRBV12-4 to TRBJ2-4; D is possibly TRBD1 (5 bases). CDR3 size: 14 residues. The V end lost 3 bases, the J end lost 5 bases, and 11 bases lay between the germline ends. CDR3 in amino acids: CASSFRTGQNIQYF. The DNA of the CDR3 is TGTGCCAGCAGTTTCCGAACAGGTCAAAACATTCAGTACTTC.

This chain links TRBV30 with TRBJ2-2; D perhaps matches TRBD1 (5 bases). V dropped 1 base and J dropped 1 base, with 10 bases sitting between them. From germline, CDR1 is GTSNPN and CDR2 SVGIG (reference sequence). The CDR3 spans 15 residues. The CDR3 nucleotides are TGTGCCTGGAGTGCCGGGCAGGGGAACACCGGGGAGCTGTTTTTT. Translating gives CAWSAGQGNTGELFF. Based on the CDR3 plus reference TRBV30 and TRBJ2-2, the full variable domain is SQTIHQWPATLVQPVGSPLSLECTVEGTSNPNLYWYRQAAGRGLQLLFYSVGIGQISSEVPQNLSASRPQDRQFILSSKKLLLSDSGFYLCAWSAGQGNTGELFFGEGSRLTVL.

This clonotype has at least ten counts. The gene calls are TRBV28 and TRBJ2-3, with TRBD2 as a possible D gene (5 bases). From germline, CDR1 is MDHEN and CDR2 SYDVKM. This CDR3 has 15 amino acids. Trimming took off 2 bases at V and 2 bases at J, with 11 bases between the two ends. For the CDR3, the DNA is TGTGCCAGCAGTTTAAGGCTAGCTTTCACAGATACGCAGTATTTT. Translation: CASSLRLAFTDTQYF.

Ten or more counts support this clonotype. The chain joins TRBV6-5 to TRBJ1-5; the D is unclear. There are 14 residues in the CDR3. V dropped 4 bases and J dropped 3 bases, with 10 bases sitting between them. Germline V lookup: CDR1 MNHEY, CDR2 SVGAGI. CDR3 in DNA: TGTGCCAGCAGTTCCCGAGGGATCAATCAGCCCCAGCATTTT. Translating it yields CASSSRGINQPQHF.

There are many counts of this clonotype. The CDR3 loop is CATSGQGANEQFF. Written as DNA, the CDR3 is TGTGCCACCTCGGGACAGGGTGCCAATGAGCAGTTCTTC. This chain links TRBV10-3 with TRBJ2-1; 9 bases align to TRBD1. The CDR3 extends over 13 amino acids. Trimming removed 10 bases from V and 6 bases from J; junction bases left unmatched: 7. Per germline, CDR1 ENHRY and CDR2 SYGVKD.

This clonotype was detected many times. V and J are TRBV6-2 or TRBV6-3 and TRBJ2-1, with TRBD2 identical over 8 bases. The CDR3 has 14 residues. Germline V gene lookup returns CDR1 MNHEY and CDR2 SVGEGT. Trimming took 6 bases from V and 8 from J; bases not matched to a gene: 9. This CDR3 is CASSTSGPTDEQFF. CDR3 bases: TGTGCCAGCAGCACTAGCGGACCCACGGATGAGCAGTTCTTC.

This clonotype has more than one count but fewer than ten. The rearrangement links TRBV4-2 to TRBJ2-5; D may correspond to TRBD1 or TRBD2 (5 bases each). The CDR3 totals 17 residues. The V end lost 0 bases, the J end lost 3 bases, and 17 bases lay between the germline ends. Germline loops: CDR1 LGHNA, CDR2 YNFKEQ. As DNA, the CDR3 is TGTGCCAGCAGCCAAGAATCTACCGGGACCAGCGAAGAGACCCAGTACTTC. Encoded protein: CASSQESTGTSEETQYF.

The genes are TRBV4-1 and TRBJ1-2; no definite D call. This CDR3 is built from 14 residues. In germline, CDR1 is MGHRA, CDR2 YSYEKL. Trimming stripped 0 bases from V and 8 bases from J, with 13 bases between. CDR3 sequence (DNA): TGCGCCAGCAGCCAAGATCTAGGGTTTCGGGGCTACACCTTC. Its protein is CASSQDLGFRGYTF.

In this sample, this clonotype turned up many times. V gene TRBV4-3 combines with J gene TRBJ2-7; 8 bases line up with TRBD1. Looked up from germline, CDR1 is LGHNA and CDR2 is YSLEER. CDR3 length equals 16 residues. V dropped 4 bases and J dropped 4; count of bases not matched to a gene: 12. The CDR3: CASSRSLGQDLYEQYF. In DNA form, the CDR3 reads TGCGCCAGCAGCCGAAGCCTGGGACAGGACCTGTACGAGCAGTACTTC.

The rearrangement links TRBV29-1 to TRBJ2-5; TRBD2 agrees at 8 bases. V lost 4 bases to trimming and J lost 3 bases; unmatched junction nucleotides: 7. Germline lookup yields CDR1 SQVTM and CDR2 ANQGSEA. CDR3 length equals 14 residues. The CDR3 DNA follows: TGCAGCGTTGCTCCCGTAGCGGGAAAAGAGACCCAGTACTTC. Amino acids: CSVAPVAGKETQYF.

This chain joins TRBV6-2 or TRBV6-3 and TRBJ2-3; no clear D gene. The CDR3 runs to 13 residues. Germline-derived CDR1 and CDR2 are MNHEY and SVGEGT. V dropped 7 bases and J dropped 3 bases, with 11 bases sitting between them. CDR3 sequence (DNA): TGTGCCAGCACCCTCGCGTGGACAGATACGCAGTATTTT. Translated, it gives CASTLAWTDTQYF.

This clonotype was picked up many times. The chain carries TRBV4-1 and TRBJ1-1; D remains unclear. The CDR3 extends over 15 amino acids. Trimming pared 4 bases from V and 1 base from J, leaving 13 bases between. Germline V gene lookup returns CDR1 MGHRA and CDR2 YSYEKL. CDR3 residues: CASSPGGLKNTEAFF. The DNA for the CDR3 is TGCGCCAGCAGCCCCGGAGGCCTTAAGAACACTGAAGCTTTCTTT.

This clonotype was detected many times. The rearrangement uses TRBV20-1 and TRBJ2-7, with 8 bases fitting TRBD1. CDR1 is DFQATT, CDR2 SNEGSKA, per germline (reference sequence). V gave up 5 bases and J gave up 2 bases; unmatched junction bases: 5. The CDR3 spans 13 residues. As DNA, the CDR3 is TGCAGTGCTTTCGAGGACAGGGCCTACGAGCAGTACTTC. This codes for CSAFEDRAYEQYF.

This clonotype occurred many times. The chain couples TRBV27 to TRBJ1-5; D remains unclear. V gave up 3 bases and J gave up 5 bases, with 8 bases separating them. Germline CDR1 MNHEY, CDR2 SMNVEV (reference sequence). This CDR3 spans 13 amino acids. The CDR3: CASSLGRHQPQHF. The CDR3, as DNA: TGTGCCAGCAGTTTGGGCAGACATCAGCCCCAGCATTTT.

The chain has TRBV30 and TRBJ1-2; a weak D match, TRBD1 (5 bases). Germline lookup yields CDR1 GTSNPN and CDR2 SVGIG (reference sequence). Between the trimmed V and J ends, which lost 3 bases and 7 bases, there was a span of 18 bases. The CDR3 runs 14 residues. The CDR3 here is CAWSPGGLSGGYTF. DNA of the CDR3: TGTGCCTGGAGCCCCGGGGGTCTCTCGGGTGGCTACACCTTC.

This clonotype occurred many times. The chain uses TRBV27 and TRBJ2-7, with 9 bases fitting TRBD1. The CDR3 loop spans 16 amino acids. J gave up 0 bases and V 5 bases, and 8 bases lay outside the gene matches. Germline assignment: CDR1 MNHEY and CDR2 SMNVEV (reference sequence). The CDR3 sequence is CASSLTGGRSSYEQYF. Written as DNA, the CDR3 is TGTGCCAGCAGTCTTACAGGGGGCCGGAGCTCCTACGAGCAGTACTTC.

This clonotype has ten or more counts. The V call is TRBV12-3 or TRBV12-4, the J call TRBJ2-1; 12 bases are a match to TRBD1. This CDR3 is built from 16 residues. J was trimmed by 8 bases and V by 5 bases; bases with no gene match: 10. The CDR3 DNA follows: TGTGCCAGCAGTCCGATAGGGACAGGGGGCTTCCATGAGCAGTTCTTC. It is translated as CASSPIGTGGFHEQFF.

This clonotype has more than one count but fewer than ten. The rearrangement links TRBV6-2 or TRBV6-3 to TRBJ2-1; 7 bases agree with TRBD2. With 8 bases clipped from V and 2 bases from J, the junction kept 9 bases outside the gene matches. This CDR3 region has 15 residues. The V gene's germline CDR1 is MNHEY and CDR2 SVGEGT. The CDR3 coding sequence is TGTGCCAGCCTCGGCGGGAGTTCCACCTACAATGAGCAGTTCTTC. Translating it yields CASLGGSSTYNEQFF.

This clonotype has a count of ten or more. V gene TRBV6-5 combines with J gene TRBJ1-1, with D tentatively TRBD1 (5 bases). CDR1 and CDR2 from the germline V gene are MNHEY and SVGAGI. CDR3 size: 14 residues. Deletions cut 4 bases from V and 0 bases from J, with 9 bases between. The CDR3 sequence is CASSLGGLNTEAFF. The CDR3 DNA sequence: TGTGCCAGCAGTTTGGGGGGGTTGAACACTGAAGCTTTCTTT.

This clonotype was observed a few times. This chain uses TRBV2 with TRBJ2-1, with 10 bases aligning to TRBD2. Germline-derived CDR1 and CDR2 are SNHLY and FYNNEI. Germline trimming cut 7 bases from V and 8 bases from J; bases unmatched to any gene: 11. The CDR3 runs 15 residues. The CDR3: CASTRPSGSFDEQFF. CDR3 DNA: TGTGCCAGCACCCGCCCTAGCGGGAGTTTCGATGAGCAGTTCTTC.